This TCR beta chain was retrieved from a study of metastatic and nonmetastatic thyroid tumors. Overall study results and limits: According to reports, the diversity of TCR beta was significantly higher in malignant thyroid tumors than in benign nodules, and this held in both blood and tumor samples.

TCRdb re-called the PCR reads through MiXCR. In the table there are 25,000 to 35,000 clones, 25% to 35% of which are singletons. CDR1 is DFQATT, CDR2 SNEGSKA, per germline (reference sequence). V lost 0 bases and J lost 3; bases outside the gene matches: 4. The CDR3 is 15 residues long. Many counts were recorded for this clone. The antigen remains undetermined. Thyroid surgery was performed in patients who had received no treatment beforehand. This TCR was sampled from a female donor with papillary thyroid cancer or a benign thyroid nodule (not recorded which). Some clones in this sample may be carry-over from other donors' samples. The genes are TRBV20-1 and TRBJ2-1; 8 bases are shared with TRBD1. Sequencing was performed on blood. The CDR3 nucleotides read TGCAGTGCTAGAGATGCGGACAGGGACTACAATGAGCAGTTCTTC. Amino acids: CSARDADRDYNEQFF.